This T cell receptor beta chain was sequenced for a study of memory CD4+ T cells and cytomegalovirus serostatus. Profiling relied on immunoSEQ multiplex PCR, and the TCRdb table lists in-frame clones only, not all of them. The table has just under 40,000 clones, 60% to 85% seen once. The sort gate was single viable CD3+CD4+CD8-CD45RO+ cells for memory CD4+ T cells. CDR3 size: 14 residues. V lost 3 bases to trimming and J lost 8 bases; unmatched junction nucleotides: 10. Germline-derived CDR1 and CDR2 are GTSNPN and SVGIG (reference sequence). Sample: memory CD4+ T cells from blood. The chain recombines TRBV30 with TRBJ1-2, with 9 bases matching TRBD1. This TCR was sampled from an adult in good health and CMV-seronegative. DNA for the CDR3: TGTGCCTGGAGCCTTGGACAGGGGCCGGGGGGCTACACCTTC. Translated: CAWSLGQGPGGYTF.